A single sample is the source of the 30 T cell receptor beta chains below, sequenced in a study of blood T cell repertoires in COVID-19. Clones were sequenced by immunoSEQ multiplex PCR, and TCRdb holds only the in-frame ones, with some missing. The sample contains 150,000 to 200,000 clones, more than 80% of which appear only once. The sample taken for sequencing was peripheral blood. The receptors come from a woman over 75 with COVID-19, enrolled during active disease.

This clone was picked up a small number of times. The chain uses TRBV9 and TRBJ1-2, with 8 bases aligning to TRBD1. Germline V CDR1 and CDR2: SGDLS, YYNGEE. CDR3 length: 13 amino acids. With V trimmed by 7 bases and J by 6 bases, 8 bases remained unmatched. The CDR3 bases are TGTGCCAGCTCCCTACAGGGGGGGGATGGCTACACCTTC. This gives the protein CASSLQGGDGYTF.

The rearrangement uses TRBV4-2 and TRBJ1-2; D gene ambiguous. Trimming took off 0 bases at V and 1 base at J, with 12 bases between the two ends. The CDR3 loop spans 16 amino acids. Per the germline V gene, CDR1 is LGHNA and CDR2 is YNFKEQ. CDR3 bases: TGTGCCAGCAGCCAAGAGGCTCGCCAGGATAACTATGGCTACACCTTC. Protein product: CASSQEARQDNYGYTF.

The chain links TRBV7-8 to TRBJ2-7, with D perhaps matching TRBD2 (5 bases). There are 14 residues in the CDR3. Germline-derived CDR1 and CDR2 are SGHVS and FQNEAQ. V gave up 5 bases and J gave up 1 base, with 12 bases separating them. For the CDR3, the DNA is TGTGCCAGCAGCCCGTACGGGGAATCCTACGAGCAGTACTTC. As protein: CASSPYGESYEQYF.

The CDR3 DNA reads as TGTGCCTGGAGTCGGGGAACGACCTACGAGCAGTACTTC. Translating gives CAWSRGTTYEQYF. This sequence joins TRBV30 and TRBJ2-7; possible D gene TRBD2, 5 bases. V dropped 2 bases and J dropped 2 bases, with 10 bases sitting between them. The CDR3 is made up of 13 amino acids. CDR1 GTSNPN and CDR2 SVGIG come from the germline V gene (reference sequence).

The rearrangement joins TRBV12-3 or TRBV12-4 to TRBJ2-7; 11 nucleotides line up with TRBD2. V trimming: 5 bases; J trimming: 4 bases; junction bases outside the gene matches: 1. This CDR3 has 13 residues. The CDR3 is CASSPSGRYEQYF. CDR3 nucleotides: TGTGCCAGCAGTCCTAGCGGGAGGTACGAGCAGTACTTC.

J is TRBJ1-1 and V is TRBV7-2, with D unclear. CDR3 size: 14 residues. The ends were cut back, 3 bases at V and 2 bases at J, with 10 bases in the middle. Germline assignment: CDR1 SGHTA and CDR2 FQGNSA. CDR3 amino acids: CASSLAGVNTEAFF. The CDR3 DNA sequence: TGTGCCAGCAGCTTGGCGGGCGTCAACACTGAAGCTTTCTTT.

The V gene is TRBV15, the J gene TRBJ2-1; D possibly corresponds to TRBD2 (5 bases). The germline V and J ends were trimmed by 6 bases and 0 bases, with 12 bases remaining between them. CDR1 and CDR2 from the germline V gene are LNHNV and YYDKDF (reference sequence). CDR3 length: 15 amino acids. The CDR3 is CATSIDTSSYNEQFF. For the CDR3, the DNA is TGTGCCACCAGTATAGACACTAGCTCCTACAATGAGCAGTTCTTC.

The chain links TRBV5-4 to TRBJ1-1; D is unresolved. Germline lookup yields CDR1 SGHNT and CDR2 YYREEE (reference sequence). The V end lost 4 bases, the J end lost 1 base, and 11 bases lay between the germline ends. The CDR3 spans 14 residues. CDR3 bases: TGTGCCAGCAGCCGCCGAGGGAAGAACACTGAAGCTTTCTTT. Its translation is CASSRRGKNTEAFF.

This chain joins TRBV6-2 or TRBV6-3 and TRBJ1-5, with 8 positions matching TRBD1. This CDR3 region has 18 residues. Germline CDR1 MNHEY, CDR2 SVGEGT. V dropped 6 bases and J dropped 1; count of bases not matched to a gene: 14. CDR3 nucleotides: TGTGCCAGCAGCCGTCCAGGGGGCGCCCCTTTGAGCAATCAGCCCCAGCATTTT. It encodes CASSRPGGAPLSNQPQHF.

The count of this clone is one. The rearrangement uses TRBV7-9 and TRBJ2-4; tentative D call: TRBD1 (5 bases). The CDR3 is made up of 16 amino acids. V lost 3 bases and J 7 bases, leaving 19 bases between the germline ends. Germline assignment: CDR1 SEHNR and CDR2 FQNEAQ (reference sequence). In nucleotides, the CDR3 is TGTGCCAGCAGCTTCGGTTTAGGGGCCAACGGGAACATTCAGTACTTC. This translates into CASSFGLGANGNIQYF.

This clone was detected many times. The chain recombines TRBV11-2 with TRBJ2-7; D gene uncertain. CDR1 SGHAT and CDR2 FQNNGV come from the germline V gene. The CDR3 consists of 13 residues. Trimming cost V 4 bases and J 6 bases, with 13 bases left between them. The CDR3 DNA reads as TGTGCCAGCAGCTCGGGTGACGCTCTCGAGCAGTACTTC. As protein: CASSSGDALEQYF.

V and J are TRBV5-8 and TRBJ1-6; D is undetermined. Germline V lookup: CDR1 SGHTS, CDR2 YDEGEE. V lost 8 bases and J lost 5, with 8 bases in between. The CDR3 is made up of 12 amino acids. CDR3 in amino acids: CARGLDNSPLHF. DNA for the CDR3: TGTGCCAGGGGCCTGGATAATTCACCCCTCCACTTT. The full variable domain, completed using reference TRBV5-8 and TRBJ1-6, is EAGVTQSPTHLIKTRGQQATLRCSPISGHTSVYWYQQALGLGLQFLLWYDEGEERNRGNFPPRFSGRQFPNYSSELNVNALELEDSALYLCARGLDNSPLHFGNGTRLTVT.

This chain connects TRBV6-6 to TRBJ1-6, with D perhaps matching TRBD1 (5 bases). CDR1 MNHNY and CDR2 SVGAGI come from the germline V gene (reference sequence). The CDR3 is 15 amino acids. Trimming left V 5 bases short and J 1 base short, with 9 bases between. CDR3 in amino acids: CASSLTASYNSPLHF. The CDR3 region has the DNA TGTGCCAGCAGTCTGACAGCGTCCTATAATTCACCCCTCCACTTT.

The chain uses TRBV3-1 (or the pseudogene TRBV3-2) and TRBJ1-4, with 10 bases lining up with TRBD1. V lost 6 bases, J lost 3 bases, and 10 bases stayed unmatched. CDR1 and CDR2 (germline): LGHDT, YNNKEL (reference sequence). The CDR3 contains 17 residues. CDR3 in amino acids: CASRGRDRGGPNEKLFF. In DNA form, the CDR3 reads TGTGCCAGCAGAGGCCGGGACAGGGGAGGCCCTAATGAAAAACTGTTTTTT.

This rearrangement joins TRBV7-2 to TRBJ1-5; no firm D call. The CDR3 sequence is 15 residues long. Looked up from germline, CDR1 is SGHTA and CDR2 is FQGNSA. The germline V and J ends were trimmed by 0 bases and 2 bases, with 8 bases remaining between them. CDR3 loop: CASSLARGGNQPQHF. As DNA, the CDR3 is TGTGCCAGCAGCTTAGCGAGAGGAGGCAATCAGCCCCAGCATTTT.

In its sample, this clone was seen a few times. The chain carries TRBV21-1 and TRBJ1-2; no check of the table's D call, TRBD1, against the DNA was made. TRBV21-1 is assigned pseudogene status. The CDR3 totals 15 residues. CDR3: CASSKGDRGNYGYTF. Written as DNA, the CDR3 is TGTGCCAGCAGCAAAGGAGACAGGGGGAACTATGGCTACACCTTC.

The V gene is TRBV7-9, the J gene TRBJ1-1, with D possibly matching TRBD1 (5 bases). CDR1 and CDR2 from the germline V gene are SEHNR and FQNEAQ (reference sequence). Trimming left V 8 bases short and J 6 bases short, with 13 bases between. There are 12 residues in the CDR3. The CDR3 nucleotides read TGTGCCAGCGGGTCGGGGGGACCTGAAGCTTTCTTT. This sequence encodes CASGSGGPEAFF.

J is TRBJ2-3 and V is TRBV7-9; D remains unclear. This CDR3 is 13 amino acids long. Trimming took 1 base from V and 4 from J, leaving 6 bases between them. Germline values: CDR1 SEHNR, CDR2 FQNEAQ (reference sequence). The CDR3 nucleotides are TGTGCCAGCAGCTTAGGCCCGGCAGATACGCAGTATTTT. Protein: CASSLGPADTQYF.

The V gene is TRBV29-1, the J gene TRBJ2-1, with D maybe TRBD2 (5 bases). Per germline, CDR1 SQVTM and CDR2 ANQGSEA. This CDR3 spans 14 amino acids. Between the trimmed V and J ends, which lost 7 bases and 4 bases, there was a span of 17 bases. The chain's CDR3 is CSAARGRSYNEQFF. In DNA, the CDR3 is TGCAGCGCCGCCCGAGGGCGGAGTTACAATGAGCAGTTCTTC.

This clone came up once. The chain carries TRBV5-1 and TRBJ1-2, with D hard to call. Trimming stripped 0 bases from V and 0 bases from J, with 9 bases between. CDR3 length: 15 amino acids. Germline CDR1 reads SGHRS; CDR2 reads YFSETQ. The CDR3, as DNA: TGCGCCAGCAGCTTGGGAGCTACCACTAACTATGGCTACACCTTC. It translates to CASSLGATTNYGYTF.

This clone was detected only a few times. The rearrangement links TRBV11-1 to TRBJ2-1; a possible D gene is TRBD2 (5 bases). The CDR3 has 13 residues. Germline CDR1 and CDR2: SGHAT and FQDESV (reference sequence). The ends were cut back, 4 bases at V and 4 bases at J, with 8 bases in the middle. CDR3 residues: CASSSRRYNEQFF. The CDR3, as DNA: TGTGCCAGCAGCTCGCGGAGGTACAATGAGCAGTTCTTC.

The chain is built from TRBV5-1 and TRBJ2-7, with 8 nucleotides matching TRBD1. This CDR3 has 15 amino acids. V lost 3 bases to trimming and J lost 2 bases; unmatched junction nucleotides: 7. From germline, CDR1 is SGHRS and CDR2 YFSETQ. CDR3 nucleotide sequence: TGCGCCAGCAGCTCCCGACAGGGGCACACCTACGAGCAGTACTTC. It specifies CASSSRQGHTYEQYF.

This clone has a single count. The CDR3 spells CASRHSGTGESYTF. CDR3 DNA sequence: TGTGCCAGCAGGCACTCCGGGACAGGGGAGAGCTACACCTTC. The chain is built from TRBV6-4 and TRBJ1-2, with 10 bases identical to TRBD1. Looked up from germline, CDR1 is MRHNA and CDR2 is SNTAGT. The CDR3 runs 14 residues. Germline trimming cut 6 bases from V and 9 bases from J; bases unmatched to any gene: 10.

The chain couples TRBV27 to TRBJ2-1; 7 bases agree with TRBD1. The CDR3 extends over 14 amino acids. Germline V gives CDR1 MNHEY, CDR2 SMNVEV (reference sequence). V lost 3 bases, J lost 4 bases, and 3 bases stayed unmatched. CDR3 loop: CASSFGDSYNEQFF. DNA of the CDR3: TGTGCCAGCAGTTTCGGGGACAGTTACAATGAGCAGTTCTTC.

This clone was counted only a few times. The J gene is TRBJ2-7, the V gene TRBV7-9; TRBD1 aligns across 8 bases. There are 17 residues in the CDR3. Germline trimming cut 1 base from V and 5 bases from J; bases unmatched to any gene: 13. Germline V CDR1 and CDR2: SEHNR, FQNEAQ (reference sequence). In DNA, the CDR3 is TGTGCCAGCAGCTTAGGTTCCAGAATCAGGGGGCTGCACGAGCAGTACTTC. This sequence encodes CASSLGSRIRGLHEQYF. Supplemented by reference TRBV7-9 and TRBJ2-7, the full variable domain reads DTGVSQNPRHKITKRGQNVTFRCDPISEHNRLYWYRQTLGQGPEFLTYFQNEAQLEKSRLLSDRFSAERPKGSFSTLEIQRTEQGDSAMYLCASSLGSRIRGLHEQYFGPGTRLTVT.

The CDR3 nucleotides are TGTGCCAGCAGCTTATCACTGGCGGGGGGAGGCCAAGAGACCCAGTACTTC. Translating it yields CASSLSLAGGGQETQYF. The chain joins TRBV7-6 to TRBJ2-5; TRBD2 matches 8 bases. Germline V gene lookup returns CDR1 SGHVS and CDR2 FNYEAQ. With V trimmed by 2 bases and J by 1 base, 9 bases remained unmatched. The CDR3 is 17 residues long. Based on the CDR3 plus reference TRBV7-6 and TRBJ2-5, the full variable domain is GAGVSQSPRYKVTKRGQDVALRCDPISGHVSLYWYRQALGQGPEFLTYFNYEAQQDKSGLPNDRFSAERPEGSISTLTIQRTEQRDSAMYRCASSLSLAGGGQETQYFGPGTRLLVL.

This clone was counted a single time. The chain recombines TRBV4-3 with TRBJ2-1, with TRBD2 identical over 7 bases. The ends lost 3 bases at V and 7 bases at J; junction bases unmatched: 9. Germline CDR1 is LGHNA and CDR2 is YSLEER. This CDR3 region has 15 residues. The CDR3 DNA follows: TGCGCCAGCAGCCACCTTGGGGGGGGGAATAATGAGCAGTTCTTC. Its translation: CASSHLGGGNNEQFF.

The chain employs TRBV6-1 and TRBJ2-7; TRBD2 matches 15 bases. The CDR3 is made up of 17 amino acids. V shed 3 bases, J shed 5 bases, and the junction held 8 bases outside the gene matches. CDR1 and CDR2 (germline): MNHNS, SASEGT. DNA for the CDR3: TGTGCCAGCAGTGACAATGGACTAGCGGGAGGGGGAAACGAGCAGTACTTC. Its translation is CASSDNGLAGGGNEQYF.

CDR3 residues: CASSLAQGRGTEAFF. CDR3 DNA sequence: TGCGCCAGCAGCTTGGCACAGGGAAGAGGGACTGAAGCTTTCTTT. The V and J genes are TRBV5-1 and TRBJ1-1; TRBD1 is a possible D gene (6 bases). V was pared by 0 bases and J by 5 bases, with 14 bases between. This CDR3 spans 15 amino acids. Germline loops: CDR1 SGHRS, CDR2 YFSETQ.

Notes on this clone: The same CDR3 can be traced to other DNA sequences in this sample. The gene calls are TRBV28 and TRBJ2-3; tentative D call: TRBD1 (5 bases). Germline lookup yields CDR1 MDHEN and CDR2 SYDVKM. Trimming took off 4 bases at V and 0 bases at J, with 5 bases between the two ends. This CDR3 has 13 amino acids. CDR3 amino acids: CASSSGSTDTQYF. The CDR3 DNA is TGTGCCAGCAGTTCAGGGAGCACAGATACGCAGTATTTT.